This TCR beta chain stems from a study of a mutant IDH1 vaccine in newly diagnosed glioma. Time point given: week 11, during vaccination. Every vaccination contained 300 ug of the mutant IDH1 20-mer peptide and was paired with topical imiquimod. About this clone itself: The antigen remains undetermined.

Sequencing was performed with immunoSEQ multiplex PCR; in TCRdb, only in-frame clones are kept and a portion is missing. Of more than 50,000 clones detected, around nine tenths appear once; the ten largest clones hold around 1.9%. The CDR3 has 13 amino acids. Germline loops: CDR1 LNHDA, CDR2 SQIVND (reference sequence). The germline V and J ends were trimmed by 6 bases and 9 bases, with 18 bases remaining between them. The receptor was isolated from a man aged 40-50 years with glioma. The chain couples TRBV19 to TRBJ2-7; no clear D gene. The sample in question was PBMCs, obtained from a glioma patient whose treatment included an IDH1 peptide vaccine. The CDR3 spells CASSDTSYEGQYF. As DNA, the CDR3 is TGTGCCAGTAGCGACACCTCCTACGAAGGGCAGTACTTC.